What follows are 15 T cell receptor beta chains derived from one specimen sequenced in a study of blood T cell repertoires in COVID-19. Produced via immunoSEQ multiplex PCR; TCRdb's table is partial and in-frame only. The sample has 130,000 or so clones; around 80% are singletons. The sequencing sample was made of peripheral blood. These TCRs come from a woman aged 55-70 years with acute or convalescent COVID-19.

The chain has TRBV7-6 and TRBJ1-2; a possible D gene is TRBD1 (5 bases). CDR3 length: 16 residues. CDR1 SGHVS and CDR2 FNYEAQ come from the germline V gene. The V end lost 5 bases, the J end lost 3 bases, and 19 bases lay between the germline ends. The CDR3 DNA is TGTGCCAGCAGCCGTTATGGGCAGGGTATTGACTATGGCTACACCTTC. Amino acid sequence: CASSRYGQGIDYGYTF.

This chain connects TRBV7-6 to TRBJ2-7; 9 bases are a match to TRBD1. The germline gives CDR1 SGHVS, CDR2 FNYEAQ. Unmatched junction bases numbered 9, after V lost 2 bases and J lost 7 bases. CDR3 length: 15 amino acids. Written as DNA, the CDR3 is TGTGCCAGCAGCTTATCGACAGGGGGACGAGGGGAGCAGTACTTC. Translation gives CASSLSTGGRGEQYF.

This chain connects TRBV19 to TRBJ1-1; the match to TRBD1 covers 8 bases. The CDR3 length is 13 residues. V was clipped by 6 bases and J by 2 bases; unmatched bases: 2. CDR1 LNHDA and CDR2 SQIVND come from the germline V gene (reference sequence). In nucleotides, the CDR3 is TGTGCCAGTAGGGGGACAGGTAACACTGAAGCTTTCTTT. Translated, it gives CASRGTGNTEAFF.

The chain recombines TRBV24-1 with TRBJ2-7, with a tentative D call TRBD2 (6 bases). The CDR3 is 15 amino acids. V was trimmed by 0 bases and J by 5 bases, leaving 13 bases between them. CDR1 and CDR2 from the germline V gene are KGHDR and SFDVKD. The DNA for the CDR3 is TGTGCCACCAGTGATTTGGAGACTAGTAAAGACGAGCAGTACGTC. Encoded protein: CATSDLETSKDEQYV.

The V gene is TRBV20-1, the J gene TRBJ2-1; maybe TRBD2 (7 bases). From germline, CDR1 is DFQATT and CDR2 SNEGSKA (reference sequence). The CDR3 covers 15 residues. Trimming removed 3 bases at V and 7 bases at J, with 19 bases between. This chain's CDR3 is CSASPSRGPLNEQFF. The DNA of the CDR3 is TGCAGTGCTAGTCCTTCGCGGGGGCCCCTTAATGAGCAGTTCTTC.

This clone came up once. The CDR3 DNA reads TGTGCCACCCTAGCGGGGGGGATGGTCACCGGGGAGCTGTTTTTT. Its translation: CATLAGGMVTGELFF. This chain connects TRBV27 to TRBJ2-2, with 12 bases that match TRBD2. CDR3 length: 15 residues. Germline trimming cut 10 bases from V and 4 bases from J; bases unmatched to any gene: 7. Germline CDR1 MNHEY, CDR2 SMNVEV (reference sequence).

This chain links TRBV2 with TRBJ1-5, with D unresolved. The V and J ends lost 2 bases and 0 bases respectively, with 8 bases between them. The CDR3 loop spans 15 amino acids. Germline V lookup: CDR1 SNHLY, CDR2 FYNNEI. The DNA for the CDR3 is TGTGCCAGCAGTGAAAGGCGGAATAGCAATCAGCCCCAGCATTTT. Translation: CASSERRNSNQPQHF. Together with reference TRBV2 and TRBJ1-5, the CDR3 gives the full variable domain: EPEVTQTPSHQVTQMGQEVILRCVPISNHLYFYWYRQILGQKVEFLVSFYNNEISEKSEIFDDQFSVERPDGSNFTLKIRSTKLEDSAMYFCASSERRNSNQPQHFGDGTRLSIL.

This clone was found once. V gene TRBV20-1 combines with J gene TRBJ1-5; D gene uncertain. The V and J ends lost 3 bases and 6 bases respectively, with 6 bases between them. CDR1 is DFQATT and CDR2 is SNEGSKA in the germline V gene (reference sequence). The CDR3 length is 11 residues. CDR3 sequence reads: CSASDGQPQHF. The CDR3, as DNA: TGCAGTGCTAGTGACGGTCAGCCCCAGCATTTT.

The J gene is TRBJ2-2, the V gene TRBV7-6; 8 nucleotides align to TRBD1. V was clipped by 5 bases and J by 2 bases; unmatched bases: 7. CDR3 length: 16 residues. Germline CDR1 reads SGHVS; CDR2 reads FNYEAQ. This chain's CDR3 is CASSPGTGSNTGELFF. The CDR3 coding sequence is TGTGCCAGCAGCCCCGGGACAGGCTCAAACACCGGGGAGCTGTTTTTT. The full variable domain, completed using reference TRBV7-6 and TRBJ2-2, is GAGVSQSPRYKVTKRGQDVALRCDPISGHVSLYWYRQALGQGPEFLTYFNYEAQQDKSGLPNDRFSAERPEGSISTLTIQRTEQRDSAMYRCASSPGTGSNTGELFFGEGSRLTVL.

V and J are TRBV27 and TRBJ1-1; TRBD1 might be the D (5 bases). With 3 bases removed from V and 4 bases from J, the gap between germline ends came to 12 bases. Germline values: CDR1 MNHEY, CDR2 SMNVEV (reference sequence). This CDR3 is built from 14 residues. CDR3 residues: CASSLEGPATEAFF. The DNA for the CDR3 is TGTGCCAGCAGTTTGGAGGGGCCGGCCACTGAAGCTTTCTTT.

A single count supports this clone. J is TRBJ2-2 and V is TRBV5-1, with a possible D match to TRBD1 (6 bases). V was shortened by 6 bases and J by 0 bases, with 12 bases between the two germline ends. There are 15 residues in the CDR3. Germline-derived CDR1 and CDR2 are SGHRS and YFSETQ. The CDR3 DNA sequence: TGCGCCAGCAACCCAGGACAGACGAACACCGGGGAGCTGTTTTTT. It translates to CASNPGQTNTGELFF.

V and J are TRBV19 and TRBJ2-2; TRBD1 might be the D (6 bases). Trimming stripped 2 bases from V and 5 bases from J, with 9 bases between. The CDR3 spans 14 residues. Germline CDR1 LNHDA, CDR2 SQIVND (reference sequence). Written as DNA, the CDR3 is TGTGCCAGTAGTATACCAGGGGTGACCGGGGAGCTGTTTTTT. This translates into CASSIPGVTGELFF. Complete variable domain (other parts from reference TRBV19 and TRBJ2-2): DGGITQSPKYLFRKEGQNVTLSCEQNLNHDAMYWYRQDPGQGLRLIYYSQIVNDFQKGDIAEGYSVSREKKESFPLTVTSAQKNPTAFYLCASSIPGVTGELFFGEGSRLTVL.

The chain is built from TRBV18 and TRBJ1-1; D gene uncertain. The CDR3 length is 14 residues. V was cut by 3 bases and J by 0 bases, with 8 bases left in between. The germline V gene has CDR1 KGHSH and CDR2 LQKENI. CDR3 protein: CASSPANMNTEAFF. The CDR3 DNA is TGTGCCAGCTCACCGGCAAACATGAACACTGAAGCTTTCTTT.

DNA for the CDR3: TGTGCCAGCAGCGCTACAGGGTTGAGCACTGAAGCTTTCTTT. Translated, it gives CASSATGLSTEAFF. The chain links TRBV6-5 to TRBJ1-1; TRBD1 might be the D (6 bases). Germline V gene sequence: CDR1 MNHEY, CDR2 SVGAGI. V was cut by 6 bases and J by 4 bases, with 15 bases left in between. The length of the CDR3 is 14 residues.

The chain uses TRBV7-8 and TRBJ2-1; the match to TRBD1 covers 11 bases. The CDR3 sequence is 17 residues long. J was trimmed by 4 bases and V by 5 bases; bases with no gene match: 10. Germline CDR1 is SGHVS and CDR2 is FQNEAQ. The CDR3: CASSPAGTGGPYNEQFF. CDR3 sequence (DNA): TGTGCCAGCAGCCCTGCCGGGACAGGGGGTCCTTACAATGAGCAGTTCTTC.